Below, 31 T cell receptor beta chains from the same sample are listed, as sequenced in a study of T cell responses to AZD1222 COVID-19 vaccine. Method: immunoSEQ multiplex PCR; TCRdb's copy keeps in-frame clones and lacks some. The sample carries 130,000 to 150,000 clones, roughly nine tenths recorded once. This specimen consisted of peripheral blood, obtained 28 days after the second AZD1222 dose. The receptors derive from an adult who received the AZD1222 COVID-19 vaccine.

The chain is built from TRBV7-9 and TRBJ1-1; TRBD1 might be the D (6 bases). The CDR3 runs 16 residues. Per the germline V gene, CDR1 is SEHNR and CDR2 is FQNEAQ (reference sequence). Trimming left V 5 bases short and J 0 bases short, with 16 bases between. The CDR3 region is CASSPRDIDMNTEAFF. The DNA of the CDR3 is TGTGCCAGCAGCCCCCGGGACATAGACATGAACACTGAAGCTTTCTTT.

The chain employs TRBV7-9 and TRBJ2-3, with 10 bases matching TRBD1. CDR3 length: 17 residues. With 5 bases clipped from V and 5 bases from J, the junction kept 13 bases outside the gene matches. CDR1 is SEHNR, CDR2 FQNEAQ, per germline (reference sequence). The CDR3 nucleotides are TGTGCCAGCAGCCCTCGGGGAGGGACAGGGGTAGGAGATACGCAGTATTTT. Protein product: CASSPRGGTGVGDTQYF.

The chain has TRBV5-1 and TRBJ2-2; the match to TRBD1 covers 8 bases. With V trimmed by 4 bases and J by 7 bases, 6 bases remained unmatched. Germline assignment: CDR1 SGHRS and CDR2 YFSETQ. This CDR3 region has 14 residues. The CDR3 loop reads CASSPGQELGELFF. DNA of the CDR3: TGCGCCAGCAGCCCGGGACAGGAACTCGGGGAGCTGTTTTTT.

V is TRBV3-1 (or the pseudogene TRBV3-2) and J is TRBJ2-1; D ambiguous. The CDR3 consists of 13 residues. From germline, CDR1 is LGHDT and CDR2 YNNKEL (reference sequence). The V end was cut by 1 base, the J end by 9 bases, with 10 bases between. The CDR3 is CASSQGPLSEQFF. As DNA, the CDR3 is TGTGCCAGCAGCCAAGGTCCGCTGAGTGAGCAGTTCTTC.

The CDR3 is CASSPGGTAYGYTF. For the CDR3, the DNA is TGCGCCAGCAGCCCAGGGGGCACAGCATATGGCTACACCTTC. The rearrangement uses TRBV4-1 and TRBJ1-2; 8 positions agree with TRBD1. Germline trimming cut 4 bases from V and 5 bases from J; bases unmatched to any gene: 6. Germline V gives CDR1 MGHRA, CDR2 YSYEKL. The CDR3 consists of 14 residues.

The chain joins TRBV7-6 to TRBJ1-2, with D maybe TRBD1 (6 bases). CDR1 and CDR2 from the germline V gene are SGHVS and FNYEAQ. The V end lost 7 bases, the J end lost 4 bases, and 16 bases lay between the germline ends. The CDR3 covers 14 residues. CDR3 DNA sequence: TGTGCCAGCACCCTAACGGAAGGGGGCTATGGCTACACCTTC. This sequence encodes CASTLTEGGYGYTF. Variable domain in full (rest from reference TRBV7-6 and TRBJ1-2): GAGVSQSPRYKVTKRGQDVALRCDPISGHVSLYWYRQALGQGPEFLTYFNYEAQQDKSGLPNDRFSAERPEGSISTLTIQRTEQRDSAMYRCASTLTEGGYGYTFGSGTRLTVV.

This clone was observed a single time. The chain couples TRBV5-4 to TRBJ1-4; a possible D gene is TRBD1 (5 bases). V lost 4 bases, J lost 4 bases, and 20 bases lay in between. The germline gives CDR1 SGHNT, CDR2 YYREEE (reference sequence). This CDR3 is built from 17 residues. CDR3 sequence (DNA): TGTGCCAGCAGCACCGGGACCGCCTCGTTGGGTAATGAAAAACTGTTTTTT. This gives the protein CASSTGTASLGNEKLFF.

The V call is TRBV5-1, the J call TRBJ2-2; possible D gene TRBD2, 5 bases. Trimming pared 4 bases from V and 4 bases from J, leaving 20 bases between. The CDR3 is made up of 17 amino acids. Germline V gene lookup returns CDR1 SGHRS and CDR2 YFSETQ. The CDR3 DNA is TGCGCCAGCAGCGGTGCCCCGGGCCCGGGAACCACCGGGGAGCTGTTTTTT. This translates into CASSGAPGPGTTGELFF. Looking up the rest from reference TRBV5-1 and TRBJ2-2 gives the full variable domain: KAGVTQTPRYLIKTRGQQVTLSCSPISGHRSVSWYQQTPGQGLQFLFEYFSETQRNKGNFPGRFSGRQFSNSRSEMNVSTLELGDSALYLCASSGAPGPGTTGELFFGEGSRLTVL.

The chain couples TRBV7-2 to TRBJ2-1; D not certain. CDR3 length: 12 residues. V lost 0 bases, J lost 7 bases, and 4 bases lay in between. Germline lookup yields CDR1 SGHTA and CDR2 FQGNSA. The CDR3 sequence: CASSLARNEQFF. The CDR3 DNA reads as TGTGCCAGCAGCTTAGCGAGGAATGAGCAGTTCTTC.

V usage is TRBV19 and J usage is TRBJ2-1; TRBD2 matches at 10 bases. In germline, CDR1 is LNHDA, CDR2 SQIVND (reference sequence). V trimming: 3 bases; J trimming: 1 base; junction bases outside the gene matches: 3. The CDR3 has 16 amino acids. CDR3 DNA: TGTGCCAGTAGTATTGGGACTAGCGCATCCTACAATGAGCAGTTCTTC. Translation gives CASSIGTSASYNEQFF.

Only a few counts were recorded for this clone. The chain uses TRBV13 and TRBJ2-7, with TRBD2 matching over 14 bases. The CDR3 extends over 16 amino acids. The germline gives CDR1 PRHDT, CDR2 FYEKMQ (reference sequence). The V segment lost 4 bases and the J segment 0 bases; nucleotides outside the gene matches: 2. The CDR3 DNA is TGTGCCAGCAGCTCCGGGACTAGCGGGAGCTCCTACGAGCAGTACTTC. This encodes CASSSGTSGSSYEQYF.

This chain links TRBV9 with TRBJ2-1; weak D call: TRBD1 (6 bases). V was pared by 3 bases and J by 4 bases, with 8 bases between. Germline assignment: CDR1 SGDLS and CDR2 YYNGEE. The CDR3 loop spans 13 amino acids. The CDR3 sequence is CASSEGVYNEQFF. CDR3 nucleotide sequence: TGTGCCAGCAGCGAGGGGGTTTACAATGAGCAGTTCTTC. Complete variable domain (other parts from reference TRBV9 and TRBJ2-1): DSGVTQTPKHLITATGQRVTLRCSPRSGDLSVYWYQQSLDQGLQFLIQYYNGEERAKGNILERFSAQQFPDLHSELNLSSLELGDSALYFCASSEGVYNEQFFGPGTRLTVL.

The J gene is TRBJ1-6, the V gene TRBV30; D is unclear. Trimming took off 4 bases at V and 5 bases at J, with 15 bases between the two ends. In germline, CDR1 is GTSNPN, CDR2 SVGIG (reference sequence). CDR3 length: 15 amino acids. The chain's CDR3 is CAWTRVGVNNSPLHF. The CDR3 DNA reads TGTGCCTGGACCCGAGTCGGGGTGAATAATTCACCCCTCCACTTT.

This rearrangement joins TRBV3-1 (or the pseudogene TRBV3-2) to TRBJ2-3; D unclear. The germline CDR1 and CDR2 sequences are LGHDT and YNNKEL (reference sequence). Trimming took off 6 bases at V and 0 bases at J, with 16 bases between the two ends. This CDR3 is built from 16 residues. In DNA form, the CDR3 reads TGTGCCAGCAGGGTTCCCGGGCCGAATAGCACAGATACGCAGTATTTT. It yields the protein CASRVPGPNSTDTQYF.

This clone was observed a single time. CDR3 in DNA: TGTGCCAGCAGCTTAAAGGGACTAGCGGGAGGGGCGGGCACAGATACGCAGTATTTT. Residues: CASSLKGLAGGAGTDTQYF. The rearrangement joins TRBV7-9 to TRBJ2-3; 16 nucleotides line up with TRBD2. J gave up 1 base and V 2 bases, and 6 bases lay outside the gene matches. CDR1 is SEHNR, CDR2 FQNEAQ, per germline (reference sequence). The CDR3 runs to 19 residues.

The chain uses TRBV7-3 and TRBJ2-7, with D uncertain. V was shortened by 3 bases and J by 0 bases, with 12 bases between the two germline ends. In germline, CDR1 is SGHTA, CDR2 FQGTGA. This CDR3 contains 15 residues. The CDR3 reads CASSFHGQDSYEQYF. CDR3 bases: TGTGCCAGCAGCTTTCACGGCCAGGACTCCTACGAGCAGTACTTC.

The chain joins TRBV6-2 or TRBV6-3 to TRBJ2-7, with D possibly TRBD2 on 6 matching bases. This CDR3 is built from 14 residues. V was clipped by 3 bases and J by 2 bases, with 11 bases between them. Germline V gene lookup returns CDR1 MNHEY and CDR2 SVGEGT. In DNA, the CDR3 is TGTGCCAGCAGTTATGCGGGACCACCCTACGAGCAGTACTTC. It translates to CASSYAGPPYEQYF.

The chain carries TRBV9 and TRBJ2-2; the D is unclear. The germline V and J ends were trimmed by 3 bases and 6 bases, with 3 bases remaining between them. This CDR3 is built from 11 residues. CDR1 and CDR2 from the germline V gene are SGDLS and YYNGEE. The CDR3 DNA is TGTGCCAGCAGCGGGGCCGGGGAGCTGTTTTTT. Its translation is CASSGAGELFF.

The chain couples TRBV4-3 to TRBJ1-3; D perhaps matches TRBD1 (5 bases). Trimming cost V 0 bases and J 8 bases, with 14 bases left between them. This CDR3 spans 15 amino acids. Per germline, CDR1 LGHNA and CDR2 YSLEER. The chain's CDR3 is CASSQDTGRRDTIYF. The CDR3 DNA is TGCGCCAGCAGCCAAGATACGGGACGTCGAGACACCATATATTTT.

The J gene is TRBJ2-1, the V gene TRBV7-2; 11 bases map to TRBD2. Germline CDR1 and CDR2: SGHTA and FQGNSA. This CDR3 is built from 16 residues. The junction had 8 bases not matched to a gene; V was cut back by 6 bases and J by 4 bases. This chain's CDR3 is CASSRTGTSGYNEQFF. CDR3 DNA sequence: TGTGCCAGCAGTCGTACCGGGACTAGCGGATACAATGAGCAGTTCTTC.

The chain links TRBV9 to TRBJ2-1; perhaps D is TRBD1 or TRBD2 (6 bases each). Germline CDR1 SGDLS, CDR2 YYNGEE. Deletions cut 0 bases from V and 0 bases from J, with 16 bases between. This CDR3 is built from 18 residues. CDR3 sequence (DNA): TGTGCCAGCAGCGTAGCCGGGGGCAGAGTAAGCTCCTACAATGAGCAGTTCTTC. Its translation: CASSVAGGRVSSYNEQFF.

The CDR3 sequence: CASSVPGYEGANVLTF. CDR3 bases: TGTGCCAGCAGCGTACCAGGGTACGAGGGGGCCAACGTCCTGACTTTC. V gene TRBV5-4 combines with J gene TRBJ2-6; tentatively, D is TRBD1 (5 bases). The germline CDR1 and CDR2 sequences are SGHNT and YYREEE (reference sequence). Deletions cut 4 bases from V and 4 bases from J, with 15 bases between. The CDR3 is 16 amino acids.

V gene TRBV24-1 combines with J gene TRBJ2-2; D is uncertain. The ends were cut back, 3 bases at V and 6 bases at J, with 7 bases in the middle. CDR1 is KGHDR, CDR2 SFDVKD, per germline. The CDR3 loop spans 13 amino acids. The CDR3 spells CATSDPDPGELFF. The CDR3 DNA reads TGTGCCACCAGTGATCCCGACCCCGGGGAGCTGTTTTTT.

The chain combines TRBV7-2 with TRBJ1-2; possibly TRBD1 for D (5 bases). CDR3 length equals 16 residues. The V gene lost 1 base and the J gene lost 0 bases, with 12 bases spanning the gap. Germline CDR1 and CDR2: SGHTA and FQGNSA. This CDR3 is CASSLGGGPSNYGYTF. The CDR3 nucleotides are TGTGCCAGCAGCTTAGGTGGGGGACCTTCTAACTATGGCTACACCTTC.

The chain uses TRBV19 and TRBJ2-7; D may be TRBD1 (5 bases). CDR3 size: 15 residues. Trimming removed 2 bases from V and 2 bases from J, with 13 bases in between. CDR1 and CDR2 (germline): LNHDA, SQIVND (reference sequence). This chain's CDR3 is CASSISAGYPYEQYF. Written as DNA, the CDR3 is TGTGCCAGTAGTATAAGCGCAGGGTACCCCTACGAGCAGTACTTC.

This clone was seen once. V is TRBV10-3 and J is TRBJ1-1; D possibly corresponds to TRBD1 (5 bases). The V and J ends lost 7 bases and 1 base respectively, with 13 bases between them. The CDR3 length is 14 residues. The germline gives CDR1 ENHRY, CDR2 SYGVKD. CDR3 sequence (DNA): TGTGCCATCATACCGGGGCTCGGGAACACTGAAGCTTTCTTT. Protein sequence: CAIIPGLGNTEAFF.

CDR3 protein: CASSEAQGSGNSPLHF. DNA of the CDR3: TGTGCCAGCAGTGAAGCGCAGGGCTCGGGTAATTCACCCCTCCACTTT. This chain joins TRBV6-1 and TRBJ1-6, with a possible D match to TRBD1 (5 bases). The V gene lost 0 bases and the J gene lost 6 bases, with 12 bases spanning the gap. The CDR3 is made up of 16 amino acids. Germline loops: CDR1 MNHNS, CDR2 SASEGT.

This clone appeared a single time. In DNA, the CDR3 is TGTGCCACCAGCAGAGATGCGGCCTTTAATGAAAAACTGTTTTTT. Its translation is CATSRDAAFNEKLFF. This chain connects TRBV15 to TRBJ1-4; D remains unclear. The germline CDR1 and CDR2 sequences are LNHNV and YYDKDF (reference sequence). The CDR3 length is 15 residues. Trimming took off 0 bases at V and 4 bases at J, with 9 bases between the two ends.

CDR3 sequence reads: CASSVDFEDGGDEQFF. CDR3 nucleotide sequence: TGTGCCAGCAGCGTAGACTTCGAAGACGGGGGGGATGAGCAGTTCTTC. The rearrangement links TRBV9 to TRBJ2-1, with TRBD2 matching over 8 bases. The CDR3 consists of 16 residues. Germline V gene sequence: CDR1 SGDLS, CDR2 YYNGEE. V shed 0 bases and J 8 bases; nucleotides not matched to a gene: 10.

The genes are TRBV29-1 and TRBJ2-7; the match to TRBD2 covers 12 bases. There are 15 residues in the CDR3. The V segment lost 3 bases and the J segment 4 bases; nucleotides outside the gene matches: 7. The germline V gene has CDR1 SQVTM and CDR2 ANQGSEA. Here the CDR3 DNA reads TGCAGCGTTGAGGGACTAGCGGGTACCAATTACGAGCAGTACTTC. Residues: CSVEGLAGTNYEQYF.

The rearrangement uses TRBV7-2 and TRBJ2-7; 12 bases are shared with TRBD2. CDR1 and CDR2 from the germline V gene are SGHTA and FQGNSA. The CDR3 totals 18 residues. The V segment lost 1 base and the J segment 4 bases; nucleotides outside the gene matches: 11. The CDR3 region is CASSLELAGGTSPYEQYF. The CDR3 nucleotides are TGTGCCAGCAGCTTAGAACTAGCGGGAGGTACCTCCCCGTACGAGCAGTACTTC.